This TCR beta chain originates from a study of cytotoxic CD8 clonotypes in ibrutinib-treated CLL (TCRdb year 2021). The study in broad terms: In this cohort, 15 or so patients were treatment-naive and approximately twelve were relapsed/refractory, while under 18 had unmutated IGHV. Longitudinal samples were obtainable from about 30% of the roughly 86 participants in the trial. Responses were partial in some 24 patients and complete in 2; after median approximately 69 months follow-up, about 14 stayed in remission and approximately twelve progressed. Every sample from remission and from progressive disease was obtained while the patients were still on ibrutinib. Cryopreserved peripheral blood mononuclear cells were collected before treatment, at response, and at either disease progression or sustained remission. The response samples were drawn at a median of roughly twelve months into treatment, with a range of roughly 6 to 40 months. Samples averaged approximately 250,000 productive templates and 90,000 to 100,000 productive rearrangements. Results the study describes overall, beyond this receptor: Baseline clonality was found to be higher than that of age-matched healthy donors and was strongly correlated with circulating CD8+ T-cell counts. Clonality increased at ibrutinib response, stayed stable in sustained remission, and fell back toward baseline at progression. Public clonotypes were rare and either contracted or stayed stable during treatment, and the rise in clonality at ibrutinib response reflected the expansion of private clonotypes. Sampling times were not matched between sustained-remission and progressing patients, and lymph node repertoires were not studied.

With respect to this clone: Its antigen has not been determined. No base-level quality is on record; no much larger clone is a single base apart.

On a MiSeq, deep resolution sequencing aimed for a depth between 1 in 1 million and 1 in 200,000 T cells, with each clonotype covered 10x on average. TCR beta libraries were generated with the immunoSEQ hsTCRB Kit. Per the authors' processing: The data were analyzed with ImmunoSEQ Analyzer and ImmunoSEQ Data Assistant, and V, D and J gene assignments followed IMGT definitions. Clonality, which ranges from 0 to 1, was calculated as one minus the normalized Shannon entropy of productive rearrangement frequencies. Only overrepresented clonotypes making up at least 0.05% of each patient's repertoire were included in the public clonotype analysis. Repertoires from some 13 age-matched healthy donors in immuneACCESS were used as clonality controls. Held by TCRdb, this immuneACCESS table contains in-frame sequences only and omits some clones. Under half of the omission traces to an unresolved V gene where checked; the cause of the rest is unknown. V, J and clone size were drawn from that table, and D and trimming were deduced from the DNA. The sample table holds around 200,000 clones, of which just under 80% were seen once. The top ten hold over 9.5% of the sample.

Per the germline V gene, MNHNS is the CDR1 and SASEGT is the CDR2. Inclusive of the bounding cysteine and phenylalanine, the CDR3 is 14 residues long. The read is trimmed to its CDR3 DNA, 42 bases read in frame from base 1. At the junction V is shortened by 10 bases and J by 0 bases, with 15 bases in between. Taken with the paper, the label for time point translates to: approximately eleven months on ibrutinib. For TCR beta library preparation, 1.5 to 2 micrograms of genomic DNA was extracted from cryopreserved PBMCs. High-throughput TCR beta sequencing was performed on longitudinal blood samples from CLL patients receiving ibrutinib monotherapy. The patients were enrolled in a single-center, open-label phase 2 trial of ibrutinib monotherapy.

The source was PBMCs, collected after 12 months of ibrutinib treatment. This sequence was found in a human donor with chronic lymphocytic leukemia. The rearrangement joined TRBV6-1 to TRBJ1-2; a confident D gene designation cannot be given. The sequenced DNA: TGTGCCACCGAATTGGACTTGCCTAACTATGGCTACACCTTC. Its protein reads: CATELDLPNYGYTF.